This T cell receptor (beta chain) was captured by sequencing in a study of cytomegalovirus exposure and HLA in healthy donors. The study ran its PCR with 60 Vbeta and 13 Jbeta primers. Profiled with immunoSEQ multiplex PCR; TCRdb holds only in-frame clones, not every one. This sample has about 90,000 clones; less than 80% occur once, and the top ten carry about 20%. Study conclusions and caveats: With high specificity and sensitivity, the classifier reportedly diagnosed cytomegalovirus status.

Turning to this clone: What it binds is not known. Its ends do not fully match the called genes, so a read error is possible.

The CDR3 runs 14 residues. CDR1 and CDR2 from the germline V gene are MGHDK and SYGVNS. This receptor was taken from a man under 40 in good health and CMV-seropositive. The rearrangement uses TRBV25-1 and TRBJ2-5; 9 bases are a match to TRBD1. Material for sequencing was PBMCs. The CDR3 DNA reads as TGTGCCAGCAGTGAATTGGACAGGGGTGAGACTCAGTACTTC. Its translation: CASSELDRGETQYF.